This T cell receptor (beta chain) comes out of a study of cytomegalovirus exposure and HLA in healthy donors. CDR3 size: 15 residues. V gave up 4 bases and J gave up 5 bases; unmatched junction bases: 7. Germline V gene lookup returns CDR1 MDHEN and CDR2 SYDVKM. 60 Vbeta and 13 Jbeta primers were used in PCR. TCRdb keeps only in-frame clones here, not all; method: immunoSEQ multiplex PCR. The sample records 150,000 or so clones, nearly 80% being singletons. This chain links TRBV28 with TRBJ1-1; 10 nucleotides align to TRBD1. Sequenced material: PBMCs. The clonotype comes from a middle-aged man in good health and CMV-seropositive. DNA for the CDR3: TGTGCCAGCAGTTCCCTCGGGACAGGGGAAACTGAAGCTTTCTTT. Translated, it gives CASSSLGTGETEAFF.